The 8 T cell receptor beta chains below were found in one sample sequenced in a study of T cells in Graves' hyperthyroidism and ophthalmopathy. Template material for amplifying TCR beta CDR3 regions consisted of RNA transcripts. During a first-round RT-PCR of the TCR CDR3, the HTBI primer set was used. Each CDR3 protein is one row after TCRdb ran MiXCR on the multiplex PCR reads. The sample has more than 550,000 distinct CDR3 sequences, approximately 18% seen once; the top ten hold 15% to 20%. The source material was blood. The receptor source for this set is a woman aged 45 to 65 with Graves' hyperthyroidism that later progressed to Graves' ophthalmopathy.

In this sample, this clonotype turned up a few times. The CDR3 DNA is TGTGCCAGCAGCCGACAGGACTATGGCTACACCTTC. Translated, it gives CASSRQDYGYTF. This chain connects TRBV5-6 to TRBJ1-2; D is perhaps TRBD1 (6 bases). V lost 4 bases, J lost 3 bases, and 7 bases lay in between. Germline V gene sequence: CDR1 SGHDT, CDR2 YYEEEE. The CDR3 covers 12 residues.

This clonotype appeared a single time. A much bigger clone sits one base away, suggesting this may be a read error. The J gene is TRBJ1-1, the V gene TRBV20-1, with D unclear. The length of the CDR3 is 17 residues. Germline V gene data show CDR1 as DFQATT and CDR2 as SNEGSKA (reference sequence). The CDR3 coding sequence is TGCAGTGCTAGAGATCTCCGCCGGGGAACGGTGAACACTGAAGCTCTCTTT. Its translation is CSARDLRRGTVNTEALF.

The chain is built from TRBV7-9 and TRBJ1-1; D perhaps matches TRBD1 (5 bases). V was pared by 3 bases and J by 5 bases, with 16 bases between. The CDR3 sequence is 15 residues long. Germline V gene sequence: CDR1 SEHNR, CDR2 FQNEAQ (reference sequence). DNA of the CDR3: TGTGCCAGCAGCTTTGGACCAGGGATTGGGACTGAAGCTTTCTTT. Amino acid sequence: CASSFGPGIGTEAFF.

The chain combines TRBV6-1 with TRBJ1-5; 9 positions match TRBD1. After removal of 10 bases from V and 7 bases from J, the junction contained 11 bases not matched to a gene. The V gene's germline CDR1 is MNHNS and CDR2 SASEGT. The length of the CDR3 is 14 residues. This CDR3 reads CATTTQGAKQPQHF. As DNA, the CDR3 is TGTGCCACTACAACACAGGGGGCGAAACAGCCCCAGCATTTT.

This chain links TRBV19 with TRBJ2-1; 7 bases align to TRBD2. Germline values: CDR1 LNHDA, CDR2 SQIVND (reference sequence). Trimming removed 1 base from V and 9 bases from J; junction bases left unmatched: 12. The CDR3 covers 16 residues. DNA for the CDR3: TGTGCCAGTAGTATAGTTGGGCGGGGGAATCCAGTTGAGCAGTTCTTC. This gives the protein CASSIVGRGNPVEQFF.

This clonotype has at least ten counts. This chain joins TRBV27 and TRBJ1-5, with D hard to call. V shed 5 bases and J shed 9 bases, with 17 bases lying between them. In germline, CDR1 is MNHEY, CDR2 SMNVEV (reference sequence). The CDR3 sequence is 14 residues long. CDR3 sequence reads: CASSLGGPQSPQHF. DNA of the CDR3: TGTGCCAGCAGTCTAGGCGGGCCTCAATCGCCCCAGCATTTT.

The V and J genes are TRBV6-5 and TRBJ2-6; D call uncertain. The germline V and J ends were trimmed by 0 bases and 4 bases, with 10 bases remaining between them. Germline loops: CDR1 MNHEY, CDR2 SVGAGI. The CDR3 consists of 16 residues. The CDR3, as DNA: TGTGCCAGCAGTTACTCGATAAGGTCGGGGGCCAACGTCCTGACTTTC. This translates into CASSYSIRSGANVLTF.

The J gene is TRBJ1-2, the V gene TRBV9; the match to TRBD1 covers 8 bases. The ends lost 4 bases at V and 4 bases at J; junction bases unmatched: 18. CDR1 and CDR2 from the germline V gene are SGDLS and YYNGEE. There are 18 residues in the CDR3. The CDR3: CASSPSGGARMSFYGYTF. DNA of the CDR3: TGTGCCAGCAGCCCCTCAGGGGGCGCACGGATGTCTTTCTATGGCTACACCTTC.